The 27 T cell receptor beta chains listed next were all sequenced from one sample in a study of blood T cell repertoires in COVID-19 (dated by TCRdb to the early 2020s). Receptors were amplified or captured by the immunoSEQ multiplex PCR assay. The clones in this table, taken by TCRdb from immuneACCESS, are in-frame only. Not every clone is retained; where verified, under half of the shortfall comes from an unresolved V gene, and the cause of the rest is unknown. The sample table holds fewer than 100,000 clones, of which 75% to 85% were seen once. The top ten clonotypes cover approximately 25% of the sample. What was sequenced was peripheral blood. The origin of the receptors is a human donor in a cohort sampled during active COVID-19.

In this sample, this clone turned up a few times. V and J are TRBV19 and TRBJ2-5; 7 bases are shared with TRBD1. The CDR3 extends over 13 amino acids. Germline-derived CDR1 and CDR2 are LNHDA and SQIVND (reference sequence). V lost 2 bases to trimming and J lost 5 bases; unmatched junction nucleotides: 2. In DNA form, the CDR3 reads TGTGCCAGTAGTATACAACAGGGGGAGACCCAGTACTTC. Translating gives CASSIQQGETQYF.

The J gene is TRBJ2-7, the V gene TRBV19; TRBD1 matches 7 bases. The CDR3 covers 15 residues. V trimming: 5 bases; J trimming: 2 bases; junction bases outside the gene matches: 9. From germline, CDR1 is LNHDA and CDR2 SQIVND (reference sequence). CDR3 nucleotide sequence: TGTGCCAGTAGTCGCCGACAGGGTGAGGCCTACGAGCAGTACTTC. Encoded protein: CASSRRQGEAYEQYF. Full variable domain (missing parts from reference TRBV19 and TRBJ2-7): DGGITQSPKYLFRKEGQNVTLSCEQNLNHDAMYWYRQDPGQGLRLIYYSQIVNDFQKGDIAEGYSVSREKKESFPLTVTSAQKNPTAFYLCASSRRQGEAYEQYFGPGTRLTVT.

The CDR3 DNA is TGTGCCTGGAGTGTAGGACCGGGACAGGGGGTGGATCAGCCCCAGCATTTT. Residues: CAWSVGPGQGVDQPQHF. The chain is built from TRBV30 and TRBJ1-5, with 11 positions matching TRBD1. V was clipped by 0 bases and J by 5 bases; unmatched bases: 9. The CDR3 spans 17 residues. The germline gives CDR1 GTSNPN, CDR2 SVGIG (reference sequence).

This clone was picked up many times. The chain combines TRBV5-1 with TRBJ1-1; TRBD1 agrees at 7 bases. Per the germline V gene, CDR1 is SGHRS and CDR2 is YFSETQ. CDR3 length: 14 amino acids. Trimming removed 2 bases from V and 2 bases from J; junction bases left unmatched: 3. CDR3 in amino acids: CASSLGDRNTEAFF. The CDR3 region has the DNA TGCGCCAGCAGCTTAGGGGACAGAAACACTGAAGCTTTCTTT.

J is TRBJ2-2 and V is TRBV7-8; tentative D call: TRBD2 (5 bases). This CDR3 is 16 amino acids long. Trimming shortened V by 7 bases and J by 1 base, and 16 bases separated the two germline ends. Germline V gene data show CDR1 as SGHVS and CDR2 as FQNEAQ. CDR3 loop: CASKLGSGMNTGELFF. The CDR3 DNA is TGTGCCAGCAAATTGGGGAGCGGAATGAACACCGGGGAGCTGTTTTTT.

The chain couples TRBV11-2 to TRBJ2-1; the D gene is possibly TRBD2 (6 bases). Germline-derived CDR1 and CDR2 are SGHAT and FQNNGV. V lost 4 bases and J lost 3, with 13 bases in between. This CDR3 region has 15 residues. CDR3 loop: CASSSEGSGYNEQFF. For the CDR3, the DNA is TGTGCCAGCAGCTCAGAGGGTAGCGGCTACAATGAGCAGTTCTTC.

This clone was seen only a few times. The chain has TRBV10-1 and TRBJ2-1, with D possibly being TRBD2 (5 bases). This CDR3 contains 14 residues. Trimming removed 3 bases at V and 5 bases at J, with 11 bases between. Per the germline V gene, CDR1 is WNHNN and CDR2 is SYGVQD (reference sequence). CDR3 residues: CASSDPGLNNEQFF. The CDR3 DNA reads TGCGCCAGCAGTGACCCCGGACTTAACAATGAGCAGTTCTTC.

The V and J genes are TRBV6-5 and TRBJ1-3, with 7 bases matching TRBD1. Looked up from germline, CDR1 is MNHEY and CDR2 is SVGAGI. V trimming: 4 bases; J trimming: 0 bases; junction bases outside the gene matches: 6. This CDR3 is built from 16 residues. DNA for the CDR3: TGTGCCAGCAGTTCCGGGACAGTCTACTCTGGAAACACCATATATTTT. Its translation: CASSSGTVYSGNTIYF.

V is TRBV15 and J is TRBJ1-5; TRBD1 matches 8 bases. Germline-derived CDR1 and CDR2 are LNHNV and YYDKDF (reference sequence). The CDR3 length is 18 residues. V trimming: 6 bases; J trimming: 0 bases; junction bases outside the gene matches: 13. The CDR3 sequence is CATSTDRALLYSNQPQHF. The CDR3 DNA reads as TGTGCCACCAGTACGGACAGGGCCCTCCTTTATAGCAATCAGCCCCAGCATTTT.

The gene calls are TRBV19 and TRBJ2-2, with 8 bases that match TRBD1. The CDR3 consists of 17 residues. The junction had 15 bases not matched to a gene; V was cut back by 6 bases and J by 6 bases. The germline V gene encodes CDR1 LNHDA and CDR2 SQIVND (reference sequence). The chain's CDR3 is CASSPGGTGGFAGELFF. The CDR3 DNA reads TGTGCCAGTAGCCCTGGGGGGACAGGAGGGTTCGCCGGGGAGCTGTTTTTT.

The genes are TRBV7-3 and TRBJ2-3, with 12 bases identical to TRBD2. There are 19 residues in the CDR3. The germline V gene has CDR1 SGHTA and CDR2 FQGTGA. V lost 5 bases, J lost 5 bases, and 17 bases stayed unmatched. The CDR3 DNA follows: TGTGCCAGCAGCAGGACGGCTAGCGGGAGGGGAAATGAGGAAGATACGCAGTATTTT. Translating it yields CASSRTASGRGNEEDTQYF.

In its sample, this clone was seen once. The chain has TRBV30 and TRBJ2-7, with TRBD2 matching 7 bases. There are 14 residues in the CDR3. The trim removed 5 bases at V and 0 bases at J, leaving 7 bases unmatched. CDR1 GTSNPN and CDR2 SVGIG come from the germline V gene (reference sequence). Here the CDR3 DNA reads TGTGCCTGGGACAGAGCGGGAAGCTCCTACGAGCAGTACTTC. It is translated as CAWDRAGSSYEQYF.

The V and J genes are TRBV27 and TRBJ1-5, with a possible D match to TRBD1 (6 bases). The CDR3 runs 15 residues. Germline CDR1 is MNHEY and CDR2 is SMNVEV (reference sequence). The V gene lost 3 bases and the J gene lost 9 bases, with 18 bases spanning the gap. In DNA form, the CDR3 reads TGTGCCAGCAGTTTGTTTGGGGGGGCTCTGGGGCCCCAGCATTTT. Amino acid sequence: CASSLFGGALGPQHF.

The V and J genes are TRBV28 and TRBJ2-1; D gene unclear. CDR1 and CDR2 (germline): MDHEN, SYDVKM. The CDR3 totals 15 residues. Trimming removed 4 bases at V and 3 bases at J, with 13 bases between. CDR3 sequence: CASSSPSGSYNEQFF. The CDR3 DNA reads as TGTGCCAGCAGTTCCCCATCTGGCAGCTACAATGAGCAGTTCTTC.

The rearrangement joins TRBV2 to TRBJ2-7, with TRBD1 as a possible D gene (5 bases). The CDR3 contains 14 residues. Germline V gives CDR1 SNHLY, CDR2 FYNNEI. Trimming stripped 8 bases from V and 0 bases from J, with 14 bases between. The CDR3 here is CASGVGALSYEQYF. In DNA form, the CDR3 reads TGTGCCAGCGGGGTAGGGGCTCTCTCCTACGAGCAGTACTTC. The full variable domain, rest sourced from reference TRBV2 and TRBJ2-7, is EPEVTQTPSHQVTQMGQEVILRCVPISNHLYFYWYRQILGQKVEFLVSFYNNEISEKSEIFDDQFSVERPDGSNFTLKIRSTKLEDSAMYFCASGVGALSYEQYFGPGTRLTVT.

The chain combines TRBV7-9 with TRBJ2-1; TRBD2 aligns across 8 bases. The CDR3 length is 15 residues. The V gene's germline CDR1 is SEHNR and CDR2 FQNEAQ (reference sequence). Trimming removed 0 bases from V and 12 bases from J; junction bases left unmatched: 10. The CDR3: CASSLAGSGNTRQFF. Here the CDR3 DNA reads TGTGCCAGCAGCTTAGCCGGTAGCGGGAATACAAGGCAGTTCTTC.

This clone has only one observation. V gene TRBV6-1 combines with J gene TRBJ2-7; 7 nucleotides align to TRBD2. Germline V lookup: CDR1 MNHNS, CDR2 SASEGT. Unmatched junction bases numbered 5, after V lost 2 bases and J lost 4 bases. The CDR3 contains 14 residues. The CDR3 is CASSESVGGYEQYF. The CDR3 DNA sequence: TGTGCCAGCAGTGAATCCGTCGGGGGGTACGAGCAGTACTTC.

This chain links TRBV5-1 with TRBJ1-1, with TRBD1 matching 11 bases. The CDR3 extends over 15 amino acids. The germline gives CDR1 SGHRS, CDR2 YFSETQ. Trimming cost V 4 bases and J 6 bases; bases outside gene matches: 8. The CDR3: CASSTGQGAGAEAFF. CDR3 nucleotides: TGCGCCAGCAGCACAGGACAGGGGGCGGGAGCTGAAGCTTTCTTT.

V gene TRBV9 combines with J gene TRBJ2-5, with unresolved D. Germline loops: CDR1 SGDLS, CDR2 YYNGEE. The V and J ends lost 0 bases and 3 bases respectively, with 9 bases between them. This CDR3 is 14 amino acids long. This CDR3 is CASSVATYEETQYF. The CDR3 DNA is TGTGCCAGCAGCGTAGCTACCTATGAAGAGACCCAGTACTTC.

The J gene is TRBJ2-7, the V gene TRBV5-1; D perhaps matches TRBD2 (5 bases). CDR3 length: 14 amino acids. The germline V and J ends were trimmed by 0 bases and 3 bases, with 10 bases remaining between them. Germline CDR1 is SGHRS and CDR2 is YFSETQ. CDR3 DNA sequence: TGCGCCAGCAGCTTGGACGGGATTCTCTACGAGCAGTACTTC. Amino acid sequence: CASSLDGILYEQYF.

This clone was observed a few times. This chain joins TRBV19 and TRBJ2-5; 9 nucleotides match TRBD1. CDR1 and CDR2 (germline): LNHDA, SQIVND (reference sequence). After removal of 6 bases from V and 2 bases from J, the junction contained 10 bases not matched to a gene. The CDR3 length is 16 residues. In nucleotides, the CDR3 is TGTGCCAGTAGGAAAAGGACAGGGGTTGATCAAGAGACCCAGTACTTC. The encoded protein is CASRKRTGVDQETQYF.

The V and J genes are TRBV2 and TRBJ2-7, with a weak D call TRBD2 (6 bases). CDR3 length: 14 residues. The V end was cut by 1 base, the J end by 3 bases, with 10 bases between. Germline loops: CDR1 SNHLY, CDR2 FYNNEI. In DNA, the CDR3 is TGTGCCAGCAGTGAAGGTCTAGCGAACTACGAGCAGTACTTC. This encodes CASSEGLANYEQYF.

In its sample, this clone was seen a few times. The genes are TRBV28 and TRBJ1-2; 9 positions match TRBD1. Germline lookup yields CDR1 MDHEN and CDR2 SYDVKM. The CDR3 consists of 12 residues. V shed 6 bases, J shed 7 bases, and the junction held 3 bases outside the gene matches. CDR3: CASSYRGLGYTF. DNA for the CDR3: TGTGCCAGCAGCTACAGGGGGCTTGGCTACACCTTC.

This clone was recorded at least ten times. The V call is TRBV6-2 or TRBV6-3, the J call TRBJ2-2; maybe TRBD2 (6 bases). Germline CDR1 and CDR2: MNHEY and SVGEGT. The CDR3 spans 15 residues. Trimming removed 4 bases from V and 8 bases from J, with 17 bases in between. The CDR3 region has the DNA TGTGCCAGCAGTTCACCGAGGGAGGTGATTGGGGAGCTGTTTTTT. This sequence encodes CASSSPREVIGELFF.

This chain links TRBV4-3 with TRBJ2-7, with D possibly matching TRBD1 (5 bases). The germline CDR1 and CDR2 sequences are LGHNA and YSLEER. The germline V and J ends were trimmed by 0 bases and 6 bases, with 12 bases remaining between them. CDR3 length: 14 residues. The CDR3 loop reads CASSQDLGRGEQYF. The CDR3 DNA follows: TGCGCCAGCAGCCAAGATCTGGGAAGGGGCGAGCAGTACTTC.

CDR3 amino acids: CASSLMGAYSNQPQHF. In DNA form, the CDR3 reads TGTGCCAGCAGCCTTATGGGAGCCTATAGCAATCAGCCCCAGCATTTT. V is TRBV7-8 and J is TRBJ1-5, with D hard to call. The CDR3 has 16 residues. Germline CDR1 and CDR2: SGHVS and FQNEAQ. The V end lost 5 bases, the J end lost 0 bases, and 14 bases lay between the germline ends.

The chain combines TRBV19 with TRBJ2-1; TRBD2 matches 8 bases. V gave up 6 bases and J gave up 9 bases; unmatched junction bases: 7. Germline CDR1 is LNHDA and CDR2 is SQIVND (reference sequence). The CDR3 covers 13 residues. CDR3 DNA sequence: TGTGCCAGTAGCAGGACTAGCCAAGGTGAGCAGTTCTTC. Its protein product is CASSRTSQGEQFF.